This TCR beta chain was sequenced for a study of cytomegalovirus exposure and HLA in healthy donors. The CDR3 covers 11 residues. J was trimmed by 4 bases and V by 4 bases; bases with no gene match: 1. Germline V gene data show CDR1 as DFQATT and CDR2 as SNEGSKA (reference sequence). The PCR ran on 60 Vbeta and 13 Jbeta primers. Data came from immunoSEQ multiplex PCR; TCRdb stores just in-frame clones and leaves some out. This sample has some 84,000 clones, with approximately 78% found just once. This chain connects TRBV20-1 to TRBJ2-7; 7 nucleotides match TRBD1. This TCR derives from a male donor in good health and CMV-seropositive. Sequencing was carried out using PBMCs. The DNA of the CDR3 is TGCAGTGCTAAGACAGGGTACGAGCAGTACTTC. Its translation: CSAKTGYEQYF.